A few counts support the clone carrying this T cell receptor (beta chain). Its cognate antigen is unknown. Germline V gene sequence: CDR1 MNHEY, CDR2 SVGAGI. The V end was cut by 1 base, the J end by 4 bases, with 8 bases between. The CDR3 loop spans 13 amino acids. The data originate from a study of T cell repertoires in cytomegalovirus infection. Study-wide points: The ex vivo response showed dominance by HLA-C-restricted CMV-specific TCR beta clonotypes.

TCRdb ran MiXCR on the reads and lists one entry per CDR3 protein. This repertoire shows roughly 220,000 distinct CDR3 sequences, around 35% found once; its top ten account for around 64%. The rearrangement links TRBV6-5 to TRBJ2-7, with unresolved D. The clonotype was recovered from a human donor in good health (CMV status not recorded). Some clones in this sample may be carry-over from other donors' samples. This material consisted of CD8+ T cells from cultured PBMCs, taken from culture after CMV antigen stimulation. In DNA, the CDR3 is TGTGCCAGCAGTTACTATAAACTATACGAGCAGTACTTC. The encoded protein is CASSYYKLYEQYF.